This section outlines one T cell receptor (beta chain) sequence together with its context. With constant-segment primers, 5'RACE yielded cDNA libraries of TCR alpha and TCR beta that carried sample barcodes and UMIs. MiXCR was run by TCRdb on the 5' RACE reads, yielding one entry per CDR3 protein. The sample holds 350,000 to 500,000 distinct CDR3 sequences, roughly 18% seen once. This specimen belongs to a study of T-cell memory formation after mild COVID-19. The germline V gene encodes CDR1 LNHDA and CDR2 SQIVND (reference sequence). Trimming removed 5 bases at V and 9 bases at J, with 15 bases between. This CDR3 contains 13 residues.

Sequencing was carried out using PBMCs or a T cell subset sorted from them (not recorded which). This clonotype originated in a young man who had mild COVID-19 (a few samples of this study predate the infection). Cell type and time point are not known. This chain links TRBV19 with TRBJ2-3; D unclear. The CDR3 spells CASSSDPAYTQYF. The CDR3 DNA reads as TGTGCCAGTAGTTCCGACCCCGCCTACACGCAGTATTTT. Complete variable domain (other parts from reference TRBV19 and TRBJ2-3): DGGITQSPKYLFRKEGQNVTLSCEQNLNHDAMYWYRQDPGQGLRLIYYSQIVNDFQKGDIAEGYSVSREKKESFPLTVTSAQKNPTAFYLCASSSDPAYTQYFGPGTRLTVL.